The clone carrying this T cell receptor beta chain has a handful of counts. Its antigen is not identified. The data are from a study of T-cell memory formation after mild COVID-19. Germline CDR1 and CDR2: SGHTA and FQGNSA. The CDR3 sequence is 19 residues long. V lost 5 bases to trimming and J lost 0 bases, with 23 bases between them. Overall study results and limits: The finding that pre-infection memory included some responding clones suggested that cross-reactive memory joined.

TCRalpha and TCRbeta libraries used 5'RACE with constant-segment primers and UMIs. TCRdb re-called the 5' RACE reads through MiXCR, storing one row per CDR3 protein. The sample carries nearly 250,000 distinct CDR3 sequences, 15% to 19% recorded once. The receptor was derived from an adult woman who had mild COVID-19 (a few samples of this study predate the infection). Cell type and time point are not known. This sequence joins TRBV7-2 and TRBJ2-1; D perhaps matches TRBD1 (6 bases). Sequencing was done on a sample of PBMCs or a T cell subset sorted from them (not recorded which). In DNA, the CDR3 is TGTGCCAGCAGCACGACAGCCAGATTAGGGGGTAGCTCCTACAATGAGCAGTTCTTC. It is translated as CASSTTARLGGSSYNEQFF.